This T cell receptor beta chain was documented in a study of blood T cell repertoires in COVID-19. Original data processing: Reference gene primer amplification in the assay estimated nucleated cell counts. Measured with immunoSEQ multiplex PCR; TCRdb has only the in-frame clones, and not every one. That table supplies the V and J calls and clone size; D and trimming were determined from the DNA. Of about 230,000 clones in the sample, nearly 90% were seen once. The cohort comprised adults aged roughly 18 to 95 years residing in 20 to 25 US areas. The CDR3 is 16 amino acids. V lost 4 bases and J lost 5, with 19 bases in between. Germline CDR1 reads LGHNA; CDR2 reads YSLEER.

This receptor was taken from a woman between 25 and 40 years old with acute COVID-19. Sequencing was carried out using PBMCs or T cells enriched from blood (not recorded which). This sequence joins TRBV4-3 and TRBJ2-3, with D maybe TRBD2 (7 bases). The CDR3, as DNA: TGCGCCAGCAGCCGGGGCTTAACGGGGGGCGTAGATACGCAGTATTTT. Its translation is CASSRGLTGGVDTQYF.